Below, 2 T cell receptor beta chains from the same sample are listed, as sequenced in a study of T cells in localized non-small cell lung cancer. Generated by immunoSEQ multiplex PCR, the TCRdb table keeps only in-frame clones and is missing some. The table lists 41,000 or so clones, around 86% of them singletons. Sequences were derived from peripheral blood, sampled before any cancer treatment. Receptors were obtained from a woman aged 18-49 years with stage III lung adenocarcinoma.

The chain has TRBV5-1 and TRBJ2-5; D not certain. Deletions cut 1 base from V and 0 bases from J, with 1 base between. CDR3 length: 12 residues. The V gene's germline CDR1 is SGHRS and CDR2 YFSETQ. The CDR3 DNA follows: TGCGCCAGCAGCTTGTACCAAGAGACCCAGTACTTC. Translated, it gives CASSLYQETQYF.

The chain uses TRBV5-1 and TRBJ2-2, with TRBD1 matching 7 bases. Per germline, CDR1 SGHRS and CDR2 YFSETQ. The CDR3 length is 17 residues. Trimming at V came to 1 base and at J to 0 bases, leaving 6 bases not matched to a gene. CDR3 sequence reads: CASSLTPGQTNTGELFF. The CDR3 DNA reads as TGCGCCAGCAGCTTGACTCCGGGACAGACGAACACCGGGGAGCTGTTTTTT.